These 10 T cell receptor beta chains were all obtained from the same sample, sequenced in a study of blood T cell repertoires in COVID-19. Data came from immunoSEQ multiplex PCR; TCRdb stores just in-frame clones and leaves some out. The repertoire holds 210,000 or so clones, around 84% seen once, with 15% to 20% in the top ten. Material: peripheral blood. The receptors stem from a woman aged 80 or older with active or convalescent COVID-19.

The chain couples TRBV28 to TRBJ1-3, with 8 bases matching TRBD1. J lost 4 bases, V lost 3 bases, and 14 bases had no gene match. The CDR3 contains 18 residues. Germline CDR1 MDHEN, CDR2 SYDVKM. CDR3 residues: CASSFSVRQGTGGNTIYF. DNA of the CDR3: TGTGCCAGCAGTTTCTCGGTCCGACAGGGGACGGGGGGAAACACCATATATTTT.

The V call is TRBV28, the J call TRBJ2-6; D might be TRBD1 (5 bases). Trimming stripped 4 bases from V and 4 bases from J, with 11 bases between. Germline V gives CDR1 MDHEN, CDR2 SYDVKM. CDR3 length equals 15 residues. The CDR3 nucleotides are TGTGCCAGCAGTTCCGAAGGGGTCGGGGCCAACGTCCTGACTTTC. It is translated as CASSSEGVGANVLTF.

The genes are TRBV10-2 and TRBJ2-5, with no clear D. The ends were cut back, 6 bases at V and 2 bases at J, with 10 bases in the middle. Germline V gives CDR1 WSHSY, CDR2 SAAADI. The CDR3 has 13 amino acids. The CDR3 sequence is CASSQQIQETQYF. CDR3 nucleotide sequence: TGCGCCAGCAGCCAACAGATTCAAGAGACCCAGTACTTC.

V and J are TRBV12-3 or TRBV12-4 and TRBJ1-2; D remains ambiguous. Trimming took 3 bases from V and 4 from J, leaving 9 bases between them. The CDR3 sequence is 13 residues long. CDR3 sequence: CASSLGAAYGYTF. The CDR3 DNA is TGTGCCAGCAGTTTGGGAGCAGCCTATGGCTACACCTTC.

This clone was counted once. The CDR3 loop reads CASKGGRVRRNQPQHF. The DNA of the CDR3 is TGTGCCAGCAAGGGGGGGAGGGTTCGGCGCAATCAGCCCCAGCATTTT. The chain has TRBV28 and TRBJ1-5; the D gene is possibly TRBD1 (6 bases). Germline CDR1 is MDHEN and CDR2 is SYDVKM. Trimming stripped 7 bases from V and 2 bases from J, with 18 bases between. CDR3 size: 16 residues.

The CDR3: CASSLTGNFNQPQHF. The CDR3 DNA reads as TGCGCCAGCAGCTTGACAGGGAATTTTAATCAGCCCCAGCATTTT. The J gene is TRBJ1-5, the V gene TRBV5-1; D might be TRBD1 (6 bases). Germline V lookup: CDR1 SGHRS, CDR2 YFSETQ. V lost 1 base to trimming and J lost 4 bases, with 12 bases between them. The CDR3 has 15 amino acids.

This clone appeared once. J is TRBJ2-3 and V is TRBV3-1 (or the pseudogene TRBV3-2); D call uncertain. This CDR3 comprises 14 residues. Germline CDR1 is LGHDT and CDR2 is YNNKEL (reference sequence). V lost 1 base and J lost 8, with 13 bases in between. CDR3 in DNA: TGTGCCAGCAGCCAAGGTACTGCTAGTGGTACGCAGTATTTT. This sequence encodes CASSQGTASGTQYF.

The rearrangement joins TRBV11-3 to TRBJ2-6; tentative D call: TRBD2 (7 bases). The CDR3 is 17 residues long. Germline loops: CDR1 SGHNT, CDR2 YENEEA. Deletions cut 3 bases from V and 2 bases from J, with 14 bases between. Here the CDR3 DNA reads TGTGCCAGCAGCTTCGGGGGGCGGGGAACTGGGGCCAACGTCCTGACTTTC. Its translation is CASSFGGRGTGANVLTF.

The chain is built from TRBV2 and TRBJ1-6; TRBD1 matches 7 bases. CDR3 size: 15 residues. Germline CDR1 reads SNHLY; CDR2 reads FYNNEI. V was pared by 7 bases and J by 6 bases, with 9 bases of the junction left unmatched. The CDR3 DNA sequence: TGTGCCAGCACCCCGACAGGGAATGGTAATTCACCCCTCCACTTT. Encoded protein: CASTPTGNGNSPLHF. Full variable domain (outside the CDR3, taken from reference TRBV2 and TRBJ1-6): EPEVTQTPSHQVTQMGQEVILRCVPISNHLYFYWYRQILGQKVEFLVSFYNNEISEKSEIFDDQFSVERPDGSNFTLKIRSTKLEDSAMYFCASTPTGNGNSPLHFGNGTRLTVT.

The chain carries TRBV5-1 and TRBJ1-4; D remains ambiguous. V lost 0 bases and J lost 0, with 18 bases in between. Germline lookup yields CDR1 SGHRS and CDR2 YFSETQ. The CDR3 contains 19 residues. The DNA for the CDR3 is TGCGCCAGCAGCTTGGACAGTGCTACCCTCTCTGCAACTAATGAAAAACTGTTTTTT. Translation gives CASSLDSATLSATNEKLFF.